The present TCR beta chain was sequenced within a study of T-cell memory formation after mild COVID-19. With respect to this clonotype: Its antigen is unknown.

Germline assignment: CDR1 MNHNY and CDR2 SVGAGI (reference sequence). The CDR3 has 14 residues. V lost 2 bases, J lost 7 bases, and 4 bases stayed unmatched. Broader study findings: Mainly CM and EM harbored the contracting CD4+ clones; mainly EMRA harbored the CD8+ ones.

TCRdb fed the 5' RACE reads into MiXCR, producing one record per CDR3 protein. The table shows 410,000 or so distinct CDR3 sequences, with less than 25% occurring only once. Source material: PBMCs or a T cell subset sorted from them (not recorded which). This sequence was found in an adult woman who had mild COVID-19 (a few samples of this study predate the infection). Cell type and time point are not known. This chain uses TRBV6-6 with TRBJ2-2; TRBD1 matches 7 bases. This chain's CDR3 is CASSYTGDVGELFF. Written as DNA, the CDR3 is TGTGCCAGCAGTTACACAGGGGACGTCGGGGAGCTGTTTTTT.